This record concerns one T cell receptor beta chain sequence. The antigen remains unidentified. Time point given: blood at routine non-recurrence follow-up after resection. Frozen PBMC, nontumor lung or tumor provided whole RNA, which was sequenced unsorted. Germline V gives CDR1 MDHEN, CDR2 SYDVKM. The CDR3 has 16 residues. J lost 2 bases, V lost 5 bases, and 7 bases had no gene match. These data are taken from a study of spatial heterogeneity in lung cancer. The overall study: The authors sequenced available follow-up PBMC samples, taken a median of around two years after resection. Alpha-chain sequences were detected in numbers that were consistently lower than beta-chain sequences. General observations from the study: The appearance of ubiquitous expanded tumor TCRs in blood was greater at resection than follow-up.

Every TCR cDNA molecule bore a unique molecular identifier. TCRdb fed the 5' RACE reads into MiXCR, producing one record per CDR3 protein. Among some 110,000 distinct CDR3 sequences, 10% to 15% were seen once, and the ten largest hold around a sixth. The specimen comprised PBMCs, sampled at follow-up. The origin of this receptor is a male donor with early-stage non-small cell lung cancer. V gene TRBV28 combines with J gene TRBJ1-5; 9 bases align to TRBD1. CDR3 nucleotide sequence: TGTGCCAGCAGTGACAACAGGGGGCCAGGCAATCAGCCCCAGCATTTT. Translating it yields CASSDNRGPGNQPQHF.